The 25 T cell receptor beta chains reported below all come from one sample, sequenced in a study of blood T cell repertoires in COVID-19. Clones were read by immunoSEQ multiplex PCR, and TCRdb kept only the in-frame ones, dropping some. Among tens of thousands of clones, just over 90% were seen once, and the ten largest hold roughly 1.5%. Sample: peripheral blood. Receptor source: a human donor in a cohort sampled during active COVID-19.

This clone was detected only once. The rearrangement links TRBV28 to TRBJ2-5, with 13 bases aligning to TRBD2. V gave up 1 base and J gave up 4 bases; unmatched junction bases: 9. The CDR3 is 18 residues long. Germline CDR1 MDHEN, CDR2 SYDVKM. CDR3 sequence reads: CASSLSFRTSGRLETQYF. DNA for the CDR3: TGTGCCAGCAGTTTATCTTTTAGGACTAGCGGGAGATTAGAGACCCAGTACTTC.

The chain couples TRBV14 to TRBJ2-7; D call uncertain. CDR1 and CDR2 (germline): SGHDN, FVKESK. The CDR3 has 15 amino acids. V was shortened by 1 base and J by 0 bases, with 10 bases between the two germline ends. CDR3 amino acids: CASSQVSGYSYEQYF. The CDR3 DNA follows: TGTGCCAGCAGCCAAGTCTCCGGTTACTCCTACGAGCAGTACTTC.

The V and J genes are TRBV6-4 and TRBJ1-1, with 7 bases fitting TRBD1. Trimming cost V 3 bases and J 5 bases; bases outside gene matches: 3. The CDR3 spans 13 residues. Germline CDR1 MRHNA, CDR2 SNTAGT. The CDR3 DNA follows: TGTGCCAGCAGTGAGACAGGGAATACTGAAGCTTTCTTT. Its protein is CASSETGNTEAFF.

V is TRBV5-6 and J is TRBJ2-4, with 8 bases matching TRBD2. Germline V gene lookup returns CDR1 SGHDT and CDR2 YYEEEE. This CDR3 comprises 14 residues. The junction had 7 bases not matched to a gene; V was cut back by 3 bases and J by 8 bases. The CDR3 sequence: CASSSSGSPHIQYF. CDR3 DNA sequence: TGTGCCAGCAGCTCTAGCGGGTCCCCGCACATTCAGTACTTC.

This clone was found once. The chain has TRBV15 and TRBJ2-5; D possibly corresponds to TRBD1 (6 bases). CDR3 length: 16 residues. V lost 5 bases and J 5 bases, leaving 21 bases between the germline ends. The germline CDR1 and CDR2 sequences are LNHNV and YYDKDF (reference sequence). The CDR3 nucleotides are TGTGCCACCAGCGAGAGAGTCGGCAGGGGAGCGGAGACCCAGTACTTC. Its protein is CATSERVGRGAETQYF.

V is TRBV24-1 and J is TRBJ2-3, with 8 bases fitting TRBD2. Trimming cost V 12 bases and J 5 bases; bases outside gene matches: 12. The length of the CDR3 is 14 residues. Germline V gene data show CDR1 as KGHDR and CDR2 as SFDVKD. CDR3 amino acids: CAASRAGGLDTQYF. Here the CDR3 DNA reads TGTGCCGCATCTCGGGCGGGAGGCCTAGATACGCAGTATTTT.

V is TRBV18 and J is TRBJ2-7, with D tentatively TRBD2 (5 bases). V was pared by 4 bases and J by 2 bases, with 18 bases between. CDR3 size: 16 residues. The germline CDR1 and CDR2 sequences are KGHSH and LQKENI. The CDR3 here is CASSRARVLSPYEQYF. CDR3 coding DNA: TGTGCCAGCTCACGGGCGCGGGTTCTCTCCCCCTACGAGCAGTACTTC.

In its sample, this clone was seen a few times. Other DNA variants within this sample encode the same CDR3. This chain links TRBV7-2 with TRBJ1-3; possible D gene TRBD1, 5 bases. This CDR3 contains 16 residues. Germline CDR1 SGHTA, CDR2 FQGNSA. Trimming stripped 1 base from V and 0 bases from J, with 10 bases between. The CDR3 nucleotides are TGTGCCAGCAGCTTAGGGTCGGGGGGCTCTGGAAACACCATATATTTT. Encoded protein: CASSLGSGGSGNTIYF.

The chain has TRBV5-4 and TRBJ2-3, with TRBD1 matching 8 bases. The junction had 3 bases not matched to a gene; V was cut back by 2 bases and J by 4 bases. There are 14 residues in the CDR3. The germline CDR1 and CDR2 sequences are SGHNT and YYREEE (reference sequence). The CDR3 region has the DNA TGTGCCAGCAGCTTAGAACAGGGGGCAGATACGCAGTATTTT. Protein product: CASSLEQGADTQYF.

The chain carries TRBV15 and TRBJ2-5; D is possibly TRBD1 (5 bases). The CDR3 has 13 residues. In germline, CDR1 is LNHNV, CDR2 YYDKDF (reference sequence). The ends were cut back, 8 bases at V and 3 bases at J, with 13 bases in the middle. For the CDR3, the DNA is TGTGCCACCTACGATATCAGGGAAGAGACCCAGTACTTC. Protein sequence: CATYDIREETQYF.

This clone occurred once. J is TRBJ1-2 and V is TRBV27; TRBD1 aligns across 9 bases. Germline CDR1 and CDR2: MNHEY and SMNVEV (reference sequence). V was pared by 5 bases and J by 4 bases, with 8 bases of the junction left unmatched. This CDR3 is built from 15 residues. In DNA form, the CDR3 reads TGTGCCAGCAGTGCCCCGGACAGGGGACCCTATGGCTACACCTTC. Amino acid sequence: CASSAPDRGPYGYTF.

The V call is TRBV7-9, the J call TRBJ1-5; D ambiguous. CDR3 size: 12 residues. Per the germline V gene, CDR1 is SEHNR and CDR2 is FQNEAQ (reference sequence). The ends were cut back, 3 bases at V and 3 bases at J, with 3 bases in the middle. CDR3 bases: TGTGCCAGCAGCTTCCTCAATCAGCCCCAGCATTTT. Protein: CASSFLNQPQHF. Complete variable domain (other parts from reference TRBV7-9 and TRBJ1-5): DTGVSQNPRHKITKRGQNVTFRCDPISEHNRLYWYRQTLGQGPEFLTYFQNEAQLEKSRLLSDRFSAERPKGSFSTLEIQRTEQGDSAMYLCASSFLNQPQHFGDGTRLSIL.

The chain has TRBV6-5 and TRBJ2-2, with D maybe TRBD2 (6 bases). Germline assignment: CDR1 MNHEY and CDR2 SVGAGI. The CDR3 is 15 amino acids. V shed 2 bases and J shed 4 bases, with 11 bases lying between them. CDR3 residues: CASSYRAGPTGELFF. In DNA, the CDR3 is TGTGCCAGCAGTTACAGGGCGGGACCCACCGGGGAGCTGTTTTTT.

The chain combines TRBV28 with TRBJ2-5; a possible D gene is TRBD1 (6 bases). The germline V gene encodes CDR1 MDHEN and CDR2 SYDVKM. Deletions cut 6 bases from V and 4 bases from J, with 12 bases between. The CDR3 is 13 residues long. The DNA of the CDR3 is TGTGCCAGCAGCGCACAGGGCCCAGAGACCCAGTACTTC. Translating it yields CASSAQGPETQYF.

V usage is TRBV28 and J usage is TRBJ2-7, with D perhaps TRBD1 (5 bases). Germline CDR1 is MDHEN and CDR2 is SYDVKM. The CDR3 is made up of 13 amino acids. V dropped 5 bases and J dropped 3 bases, with 11 bases sitting between them. CDR3 sequence: CASSIQGVYEQYF. CDR3 nucleotides: TGTGCCAGCAGTATTCAGGGTGTCTACGAGCAGTACTTC.

The chain couples TRBV9 to TRBJ2-5, with D possibly being TRBD2 (5 bases). Germline CDR1 SGDLS, CDR2 YYNGEE. This CDR3 region has 13 residues. V lost 2 bases, J lost 5 bases, and 10 bases lay in between. CDR3: CASSVTGKETQYF. The CDR3 bases are TGTGCCAGCAGCGTTACCGGGAAGGAGACCCAGTACTTC.

The chain combines TRBV7-2 with TRBJ2-1; TRBD2 matches 12 bases. The CDR3 has 14 residues. The junction had 10 bases not matched to a gene; V was cut back by 5 bases and J by 14 bases. Germline V gene lookup returns CDR1 SGHTA and CDR2 FQGNSA. Written as DNA, the CDR3 is TGTGCCAGCAGCCCGACTAGCGGGAGTACACGGAAGTTCTTC. Its translation: CASSPTSGSTRKFF.

The chain is built from TRBV28 and TRBJ1-5; D is undetermined. Germline loops: CDR1 MDHEN, CDR2 SYDVKM. The V end was cut by 4 bases, the J end by 6 bases, with 13 bases between. This CDR3 has 14 amino acids. CDR3 residues: CASSSPADSQPQHF. In DNA, the CDR3 is TGTGCCAGCAGTTCCCCAGCGGATTCTCAGCCCCAGCATTTT.

This chain links TRBV11-2 with TRBJ2-1; 7 bases map to TRBD1. The CDR3 is made up of 16 amino acids. The trim removed 5 bases at V and 1 base at J, leaving 8 bases unmatched. The V gene's germline CDR1 is SGHAT and CDR2 FQNNGV. The CDR3 region has the DNA TGTGCCAGCAGCCTACTCAGGGGGAAGTCCTACAATGAGCAGTTCTTC. It encodes CASSLLRGKSYNEQFF.

In nucleotides, the CDR3 is TGTGCCAGTAGTTGGGCTAGCGGGAGCCATGAGCAGTTCTTC. This translates into CASSWASGSHEQFF. This chain connects TRBV19 to TRBJ2-1, with 10 bases lining up with TRBD2. The CDR3 consists of 14 residues. CDR1 is LNHDA, CDR2 SQIVND, per germline (reference sequence). J lost 8 bases, V lost 5 bases, and 6 bases had no gene match.

The chain has TRBV7-2 and TRBJ2-1, with a tentative D call TRBD2 (6 bases). The V gene lost 0 bases and the J gene lost 10 bases, with 10 bases spanning the gap. The CDR3 length is 13 residues. Looked up from germline, CDR1 is SGHTA and CDR2 is FQGNSA. The CDR3 here is CASSLARRGEQFF. The CDR3 coding sequence is TGTGCCAGCAGCTTAGCGCGGAGGGGCGAGCAGTTCTTC.

V is TRBV2 and J is TRBJ1-1; TRBD1 matches 7 bases. The V gene end was trimmed by 8 bases and the J gene end by 5 bases; junction bases not matched to a gene: 8. From germline, CDR1 is SNHLY and CDR2 FYNNEI. The CDR3 spans 13 residues. The CDR3 DNA is TGTGCCAGCGGTCCGGACAGGAGGACTGAAGCTTTCTTT. It yields the protein CASGPDRRTEAFF.

The count of this clone is one. The genes are TRBV25-1 and TRBJ2-5; maybe TRBD1 (6 bases). V was trimmed by 2 bases and J by 4 bases, leaving 14 bases between them. The CDR3 covers 15 residues. Germline V CDR1 and CDR2: MGHDK, SYGVNS. The CDR3 coding sequence is TGTGCCAGCAGTGAACTCGACAGGCGGCGAGAGACCCAGTACTTC. Protein: CASSELDRRRETQYF.

This rearrangement joins TRBV7-8 to TRBJ2-1; 10 nucleotides match TRBD2. V trimming: 2 bases; J trimming: 3 bases; junction bases outside the gene matches: 4. Per germline, CDR1 SGHVS and CDR2 FQNEAQ. The CDR3 loop spans 16 amino acids. CDR3: CASSLSGTSVYNEQFF. CDR3 DNA sequence: TGTGCCAGCAGCTTATCTGGGACTAGCGTCTACAATGAGCAGTTCTTC. The full variable domain, its missing parts supplied by reference TRBV7-8 and TRBJ2-1, is GAGVSQSPRYKVAKRGQDVALRCDPISGHVSLFWYQQALGQGPEFLTYFQNEAQLDKSGLPSDRFFAERPEGSVSTLKIQRTQQEDSAVYLCASSLSGTSVYNEQFFGPGTRLTVL.

The chain carries TRBV3-1 (or the pseudogene TRBV3-2) and TRBJ2-3, with 7 positions matching TRBD1. J lost 1 base, V lost 0 bases, and 1 base had no gene match. The length of the CDR3 is 15 residues. Germline CDR1 and CDR2: LGHDT and YNNKEL (reference sequence). The CDR3 spells CASSQDTGGTDTQYF. CDR3 DNA: TGTGCCAGCAGCCAAGATACAGGGGGCACAGATACGCAGTATTTT.